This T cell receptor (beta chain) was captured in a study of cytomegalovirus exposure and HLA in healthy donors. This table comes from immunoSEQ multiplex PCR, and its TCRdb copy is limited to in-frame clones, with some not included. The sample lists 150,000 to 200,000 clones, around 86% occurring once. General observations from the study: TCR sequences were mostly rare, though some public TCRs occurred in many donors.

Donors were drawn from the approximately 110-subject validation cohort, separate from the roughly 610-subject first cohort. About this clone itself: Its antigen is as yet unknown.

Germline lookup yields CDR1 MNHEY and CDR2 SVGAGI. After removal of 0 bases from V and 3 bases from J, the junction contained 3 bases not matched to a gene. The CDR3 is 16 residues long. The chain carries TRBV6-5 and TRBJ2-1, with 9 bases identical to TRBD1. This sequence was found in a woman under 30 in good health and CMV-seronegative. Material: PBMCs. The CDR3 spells CASSYSSGQGYNEQFF. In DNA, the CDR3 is TGTGCCAGCAGTTACTCCTCGGGACAGGGCTACAATGAGCAGTTCTTC.